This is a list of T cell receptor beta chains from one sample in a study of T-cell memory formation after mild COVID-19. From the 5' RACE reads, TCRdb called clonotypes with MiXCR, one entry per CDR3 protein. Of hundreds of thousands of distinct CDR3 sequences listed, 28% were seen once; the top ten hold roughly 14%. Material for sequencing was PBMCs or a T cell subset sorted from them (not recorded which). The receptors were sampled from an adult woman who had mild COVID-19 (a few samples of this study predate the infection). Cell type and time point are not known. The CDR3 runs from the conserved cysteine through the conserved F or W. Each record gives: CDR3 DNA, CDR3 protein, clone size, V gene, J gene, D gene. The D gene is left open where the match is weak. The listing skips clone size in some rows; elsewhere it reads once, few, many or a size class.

CDR3 DNA: TGTGCCAGCAGCCCAGTCCTACTAGGGAATGGCTACACCTTC
CDR3 protein: CASSPVLLGNGYTF
clone size: NA
V gene: TRBV11-2
J gene: TRBJ1-2
D gene: NA

CDR3 DNA: TGCAGTGCTCCTCGGACTAGCGGGGGACTCAAGACCCAGTACTTC
CDR3 protein: CSAPRTSGGLKTQYF
clone size: few
V gene: TRBV20-1
J gene: TRBJ2-5
D gene: TRBD2

CDR3 DNA: TGTGCCAGCAGATCCGGGGGACTAGCGGGAGGGGAGAAGTACTTC
CDR3 protein: CASRSGGLAGGEKYF
clone size: NA
V gene: TRBV28
J gene: TRBJ2-7
D gene: TRBD2

CDR3 DNA: TGTGCCAGCTCACCACCCAACAAGGGGACTGACCCTCTATATAATGAGCAGTTCTTC
CDR3 protein: CASSPPNKGTDPLYNEQFF
clone size: NA
V gene: TRBV18
J gene: TRBJ2-1
D gene: NA

CDR3 DNA: TGTGACAGCAGTACGGCAGGGGATTCCTACGAGCAGTACTTC
CDR3 protein: CDSSTAGDSYEQYF
clone size: NA
V gene: TRBV12-3/TRBV12-4
J gene: TRBJ2-7
D gene: NA

CDR3 DNA: TGTGCCAGCAGCTTAGGTTCCGCGATCGGGGGGCCTTTATCCTACGAGCAGTACTTC
CDR3 protein: CASSLGSAIGGPLSYEQYF
clone size: NA
V gene: TRBV7-9
J gene: TRBJ2-7
D gene: NA

CDR3 DNA: TGCAGTGCTAGTTCCCACAGGGGCACTGAAGCTTTCTTT
CDR3 protein: CSASSHRGTEAFF
clone size: NA
V gene: TRBV20-1
J gene: TRBJ1-1
D gene: TRBD1

CDR3 DNA: TGCAGTGCGCCCATTACAGGGAAGGGGGATTCACCCCTCCACTTT
CDR3 protein: CSAPITGKGDSPLHF
clone size: NA
V gene: TRBV20-1
J gene: TRBJ1-6
D gene: NA

CDR3 DNA: TGTGCCAGCAGCTTGGTCTCGGAACAGGTCCCAGAGACCCAGTACTTC
CDR3 protein: CASSLVSEQVPETQYF
clone size: NA
V gene: TRBV11-2
J gene: TRBJ2-5
D gene: NA

CDR3 DNA: TGCGCCAGCAGCTCCGGGACTATGAACACCGGGGAGCTGTTTTTT
CDR3 protein: CASSSGTMNTGELFF
clone size: once
V gene: TRBV5-1
J gene: TRBJ2-2
D gene: TRBD2

CDR3 DNA: TGCGCCAGCAGCCAGGGACCTGGGCAGCCCCTCTTCTATGGCTACACCTTC
CDR3 protein: CASSQGPGQPLFYGYTF
clone size: few
V gene: TRBV4-1
J gene: TRBJ1-2
D gene: NA

CDR3 DNA: TGTGCCAGCAGTCGGGACAACCGCAACGAGCAGTACTTC
CDR3 protein: CASSRDNRNEQYF
clone size: few
V gene: TRBV2
J gene: TRBJ2-7
D gene: NA

CDR3 DNA: TGTGCCAGCAGCAGGGACCGCGGGAGGGGCACTGAAGCTTTCTTT
CDR3 protein: CASSRDRGRGTEAFF
clone size: few
V gene: TRBV2
J gene: TRBJ1-1
D gene: NA

CDR3 DNA: TGTGCCAGCAGCTTATACTACGGGAACAATGAGCAGTTCTTC
CDR3 protein: CASSLYYGNNEQFF
clone size: few
V gene: TRBV7-2
J gene: TRBJ2-1
D gene: NA

CDR3 DNA: TGCGCCAGCAGCTTGGCTACGGACTACCCTCTTTCGGGGGACAATGAGCAGTTCTTC
CDR3 protein: CASSLATDYPLSGDNEQFF
clone size: medium-sized
V gene: TRBV5-1
J gene: TRBJ2-1
D gene: NA

CDR3 DNA: TGTGCCAGCTCACCTCTAGCGGGGGGGGCCTACGAGCAGTACTTC
CDR3 protein: CASSPLAGGAYEQYF
clone size: many
V gene: TRBV18
J gene: TRBJ2-7
D gene: TRBD2

CDR3 DNA: TGTGCCAGCAGCCCTAGCGGGAGTTATGGAGATACGCAGTATTTT
CDR3 protein: CASSPSGSYGDTQYF
clone size: many
V gene: TRBV14
J gene: TRBJ2-3
D gene: TRBD2

CDR3 DNA: TGTGCCAGCAGTCGTAGGGCAGGCATAACCCCAACTGAAGCTTTCTTT
CDR3 protein: CASSRRAGITPTEAFF
clone size: few
V gene: TRBV12-3/TRBV12-4
J gene: TRBJ1-1
D gene: NA

CDR3 DNA: TGTGCCAGCAGTCCTAGTGAGGCCGGGGAGCTGTTTTTT
CDR3 protein: CASSPSEAGELFF
clone size: few
V gene: TRBV6-1
J gene: TRBJ2-2
D gene: NA

CDR3 DNA: TGTGCCAGCAGCCTAGGGGTCGACATCCTGGGTCCCCTTGAGCTGTTTTTT
CDR3 protein: CASSLGVDILGPLELFF
clone size: many
V gene: TRBV12-3/TRBV12-4
J gene: TRBJ2-2
D gene: NA

CDR3 DNA: TGTGCCAGCAGGCGGACAGGGGGTGGGACAGATACGCAGTATTTT
CDR3 protein: CASRRTGGGTDTQYF
clone size: few
V gene: TRBV6-5
J gene: TRBJ2-3
D gene: TRBD1

CDR3 DNA: TGTGCCAGCTCCCTCCAAGGCCCGGGGGACACTGAAGCTTTCTTT
CDR3 protein: CASSLQGPGDTEAFF
clone size: NA
V gene: TRBV18
J gene: TRBJ1-1
D gene: NA